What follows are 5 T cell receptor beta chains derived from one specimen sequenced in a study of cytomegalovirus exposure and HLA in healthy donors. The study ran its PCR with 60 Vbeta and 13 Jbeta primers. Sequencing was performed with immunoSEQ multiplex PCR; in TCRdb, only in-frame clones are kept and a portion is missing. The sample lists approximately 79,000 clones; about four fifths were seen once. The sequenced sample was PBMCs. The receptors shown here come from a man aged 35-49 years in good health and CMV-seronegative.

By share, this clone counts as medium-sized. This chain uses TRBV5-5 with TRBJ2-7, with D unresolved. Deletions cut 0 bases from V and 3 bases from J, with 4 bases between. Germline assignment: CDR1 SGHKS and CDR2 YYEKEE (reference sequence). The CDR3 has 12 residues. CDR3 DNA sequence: TGTGCCAGCAGCTTGGAGAGCTACGAGCAGTACTTC. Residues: CASSLESYEQYF.

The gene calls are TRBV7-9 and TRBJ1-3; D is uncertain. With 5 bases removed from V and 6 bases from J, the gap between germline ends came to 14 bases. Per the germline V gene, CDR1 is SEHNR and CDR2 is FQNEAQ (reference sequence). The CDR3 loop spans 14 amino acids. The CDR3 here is CASSNWRVANTIYF. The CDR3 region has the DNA TGTGCCAGCAGCAACTGGAGAGTAGCAAACACCATATATTTT. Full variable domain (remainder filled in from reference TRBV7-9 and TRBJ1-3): DTGVSQNPRHKITKRGQNVTFRCDPISEHNRLYWYRQTLGQGPEFLTYFQNEAQLEKSRLLSDRFSAERPKGSFSTLEIQRTEQGDSAMYLCASSNWRVANTIYFGEGSWLTVV.

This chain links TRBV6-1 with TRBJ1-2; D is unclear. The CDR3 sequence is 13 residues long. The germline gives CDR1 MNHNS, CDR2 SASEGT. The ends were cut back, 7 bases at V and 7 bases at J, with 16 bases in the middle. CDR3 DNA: TGTGCCAGCATATCCCCCGGGAGGACTGGCTACACCTTC. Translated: CASISPGRTGYTF.

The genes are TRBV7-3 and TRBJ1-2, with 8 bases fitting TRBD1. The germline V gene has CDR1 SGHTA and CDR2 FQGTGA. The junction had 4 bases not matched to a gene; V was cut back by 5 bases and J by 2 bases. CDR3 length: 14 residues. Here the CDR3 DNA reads TGTGCCAGCAGCGTCGACAGGGGAAACTATGGCTACACCTTC. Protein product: CASSVDRGNYGYTF.

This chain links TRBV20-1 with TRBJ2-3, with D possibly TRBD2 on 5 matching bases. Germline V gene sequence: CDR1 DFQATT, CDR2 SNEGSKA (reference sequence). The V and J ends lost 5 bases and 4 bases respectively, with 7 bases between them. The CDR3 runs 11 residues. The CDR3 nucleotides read TGCAGTGCTCACGGGGCAGATACGCAGTATTTT. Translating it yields CSAHGADTQYF.